This T cell receptor (beta chain) comes out of a study of post-analysis software for immune sequencing data. The study's findings and limits: Patients with multiple sclerosis recorded significantly lower normalized Chao1 diversity than controls, the study found. Included in a set of roughly five TRBV segments more frequent in patients than controls were TRBV5-6, TRBV5-1 and TRBV20-1.

CDR1 and CDR2 from the germline V gene are LGHDT and YNNKEL (reference sequence). There are 16 residues in the CDR3. V lost 2 bases to trimming and J lost 1 base, with 14 bases between them. The TCR beta cDNA libraries carried unique molecular identifiers. Via MiXCR, TCRdb re-called the PCR reads, giving one row per CDR3 protein. The sample includes about 540,000 distinct CDR3 sequences, 34% of them seen just once. In the case of this clonotype: Its specificity is unknown.

The sequence derives from a girl under 18 with multiple sclerosis. The chain couples TRBV3-1 to TRBJ1-1; possibly TRBD1 for D (6 bases). Specimen: blood. The CDR3 DNA sequence: TGTGCCAGCAGCCAAAAGGGGGGGTGGCGGAACACTGAAGCTTTCTTT. This sequence encodes CASSQKGGWRNTEAFF.